The rows below give T cell receptor beta chains drawn from one sample of a study of shared clonotypes between healthy human individuals. The protocol was immunoSEQ multiplex PCR, while the TCRdb copy is restricted to in-frame clones and leaves out a portion. The table shows about 1.5 million clones, with 95% to 99% occurring only once. The sequencing input was naive CD4+ T cells sorted from blood. The receptors here all came from a young man in good health. Each CDR3 is given with its conserved first and last residue. Fields, in order: D gene, clone size, J gene, CDR3 length, V gene, CDR3 protein, CDR3 DNA. A D gene is named only where the DNA matches it firmly. Part of the rows lack a size; the others show once, few, many or a class for expanded clones.

D gene: TRBD1
clone size: -
J gene: TRBJ2-3
CDR3 length: 15
V gene: TRBV5-1
CDR3 protein: CASSFRDSNTDTQYF
CDR3 DNA: TGCGCCAGCAGCTTCCGGGACAGCAACACAGATACGCAGTATTTT

D gene: -
clone size: -
J gene: TRBJ2-7
CDR3 length: 14
V gene: TRBV5-1
CDR3 protein: CASSQKSERLEQYF
CDR3 DNA: TGCGCCAGCAGCCAAAAATCGGAACGATTAGAGCAGTACTTC

D gene: -
clone size: -
J gene: TRBJ2-3
CDR3 length: 14
V gene: TRBV29-1
CDR3 protein: CSVDWAFSPDTQYF
CDR3 DNA: TGCAGCGTTGATTGGGCGTTTAGTCCAGATACGCAGTATTTT

D gene: -
clone size: -
J gene: TRBJ1-1
CDR3 length: 15
V gene: TRBV7-9
CDR3 protein: CASSANSARDTEAFF
CDR3 DNA: TGTGCCAGCAGCGCCAACAGCGCACGGGACACTGAAGCTTTCTTT

D gene: -
clone size: -
J gene: TRBJ2-1
CDR3 length: 16
V gene: TRBV9
CDR3 protein: CASSATLKVPYNEQFF
CDR3 DNA: TGTGCCAGCAGCGCGACCCTAAAGGTCCCCTACAATGAGCAGTTCTTC

D gene: -
clone size: -
J gene: TRBJ1-5
CDR3 length: 16
V gene: TRBV2
CDR3 protein: CASSESPRDSNQPQHF
CDR3 DNA: TGTGCCAGCAGTGAATCTCCACGGGACAGCAATCAGCCCCAGCATTTT

D gene: -
clone size: once
J gene: TRBJ2-2
CDR3 length: 15
V gene: TRBV11-2
CDR3 protein: CASSLDRGITGELFF
CDR3 DNA: TGTGCCAGCAGCTTAGATCGGGGCATCACCGGGGAGCTGTTTTTT

D gene: -
clone size: -
J gene: TRBJ2-7
CDR3 length: 14
V gene: TRBV5-4
CDR3 protein: CASSFGLSSYEQYF
CDR3 DNA: TGTGCCAGCAGCTTTGGACTAAGCTCCTACGAGCAGTACTTC

D gene: -
clone size: -
J gene: TRBJ2-5
CDR3 length: 14
V gene: TRBV9
CDR3 protein: CASSVGSKGETQYF
CDR3 DNA: TGTGCCAGCAGCGTAGGATCGAAGGGAGAGACCCAGTACTTC

D gene: -
clone size: -
J gene: TRBJ1-5
CDR3 length: 15
V gene: TRBV19
CDR3 protein: CASSIVVALNQPQHF
CDR3 DNA: TGTGCCAGTAGTATAGTTGTGGCACTCAATCAGCCCCAGCATTTT

D gene: -
clone size: -
J gene: TRBJ2-2
CDR3 length: 14
V gene: TRBV29-1
CDR3 protein: CSVGFGSVTGELFF
CDR3 DNA: TGCAGCGTTGGTTTTGGTTCCGTGACCGGGGAGCTGTTTTTT

D gene: TRBD2
clone size: -
J gene: TRBJ2-7
CDR3 length: 15
V gene: TRBV5-1
CDR3 protein: CASSLVSRGSGEQYF
CDR3 DNA: TGCGCCAGCAGCTTGGTTTCTCGCGGGAGCGGCGAGCAGTACTTC

D gene: -
clone size: -
J gene: TRBJ2-1
CDR3 length: 16
V gene: TRBV5-4
CDR3 protein: CASSLEQAGGYNEQFF
CDR3 DNA: TGTGCCAGCAGCTTGGAACAGGCTGGGGGGTACAATGAGCAGTTCTTC

D gene: TRBD2
clone size: -
J gene: TRBJ2-1
CDR3 length: 14
V gene: TRBV7-3
CDR3 protein: CASSLPGRANEQFF
CDR3 DNA: TGTGCCAGCAGCTTACCCGGGAGGGCCAATGAGCAGTTCTTC

D gene: -
clone size: -
J gene: TRBJ1-4
CDR3 length: 13
V gene: TRBV6-1
CDR3 protein: CASSDSHFEKLFF
CDR3 DNA: TGTGCCAGCAGTGATTCGCATTTTGAAAAACTGTTTTTT

D gene: -
clone size: -
J gene: TRBJ1-5
CDR3 length: 13
V gene: TRBV7-9
CDR3 protein: CASSLNSNQPQHF
CDR3 DNA: TGTGCCAGCAGCTTAAACAGCAATCAGCCCCAGCATTTT

D gene: -
clone size: -
J gene: TRBJ2-1
CDR3 length: 17
V gene: TRBV28
CDR3 protein: CASSSLVWAGNYNEQFF
CDR3 DNA: TGTGCCAGCAGTTCACTAGTCTGGGCTGGAAATTACAATGAGCAGTTCTTC

D gene: -
clone size: -
J gene: TRBJ1-1
CDR3 length: 14
V gene: TRBV7-9
CDR3 protein: CASSLEGENTEAFF
CDR3 DNA: TGTGCCAGCAGCTTAGAGGGAGAGAACACTGAAGCTTTCTTT

D gene: -
clone size: -
J gene: TRBJ2-1
CDR3 length: 11
V gene: TRBV4-1
CDR3 protein: CASRLANEQFF
CDR3 DNA: TGCGCCAGCCGGTTGGCCAATGAGCAGTTCTTC

D gene: TRBD1
clone size: once
J gene: TRBJ2-7
CDR3 length: 15
V gene: TRBV6-5
CDR3 protein: CASSYGWTGLYEQYF
CDR3 DNA: TGTGCCAGCAGTTACGGCTGGACAGGACTCTACGAGCAGTACTTC

D gene: -
clone size: -
J gene: TRBJ2-1
CDR3 length: 13
V gene: TRBV7-2
CDR3 protein: CASSLVSYNEQFF
CDR3 DNA: TGTGCCAGCAGCTTAGTCTCCTACAATGAGCAGTTCTTC

D gene: -
clone size: -
J gene: TRBJ2-1
CDR3 length: 14
V gene: TRBV4-3
CDR3 protein: CASSQDRLPNEQFF
CDR3 DNA: TGCGCCAGCAGCCAAGATCGGCTTCCCAATGAGCAGTTCTTC

D gene: TRBD1
clone size: -
J gene: TRBJ1-1
CDR3 length: 16
V gene: TRBV18
CDR3 protein: CASSPRDRGSNTEAFF
CDR3 DNA: TGTGCCAGCTCACCACGGGACAGGGGGTCGAACACTGAAGCTTTCTTT

D gene: -
clone size: -
J gene: TRBJ2-4
CDR3 length: 14
V gene: TRBV5-6
CDR3 protein: CASSLYQTKNIQYF
CDR3 DNA: TGTGCCAGCAGCTTGTACCAGACCAAAAACATTCAGTACTTC

D gene: TRBD1
clone size: -
J gene: TRBJ1-2
CDR3 length: 11
V gene: TRBV30
CDR3 protein: CAWRDRDGYTF
CDR3 DNA: TGTGCCTGGAGGGACAGGGATGGCTACACCTTC

D gene: TRBD1
clone size: -
J gene: TRBJ2-3
CDR3 length: 15
V gene: TRBV7-2
CDR3 protein: CASRLQGARPDTQYF
CDR3 DNA: TGTGCCAGCAGGTTACAGGGGGCGAGGCCAGATACGCAGTATTTT

D gene: -
clone size: -
J gene: TRBJ1-4
CDR3 length: 12
V gene: TRBV28
CDR3 protein: CASSYVRSELFF
CDR3 DNA: TGTGCCAGCAGTTACGTGCGGTCTGAACTGTTTTTT

D gene: -
clone size: -
J gene: TRBJ2-1
CDR3 length: 13
V gene: TRBV2
CDR3 protein: CASSSGPYNEQFF
CDR3 DNA: TGTGCCAGCAGTTCGGGCCCCTACAATGAGCAGTTCTTC

D gene: -
clone size: -
J gene: TRBJ2-2
CDR3 length: 15
V gene: TRBV5-1
CDR3 protein: CASSPGPSNTGELFF
CDR3 DNA: TGCGCCAGCTCCCCAGGGCCCTCGAACACCGGGGAGCTGTTTTTT

D gene: -
clone size: -
J gene: TRBJ2-1
CDR3 length: 10
V gene: TRBV6-6
CDR3 protein: CAFHPSRQFF
CDR3 DNA: TGTGCTTTCCATCCTTCGCGGCAGTTCTTC

D gene: TRBD2
clone size: -
J gene: TRBJ2-1
CDR3 length: 16
V gene: TRBV5-4
CDR3 protein: CASSLTTSGSHNEQFF
CDR3 DNA: TGTGCCAGCAGCTTGACCACTAGCGGGAGCCACAATGAGCAGTTCTTC

D gene: TRBD1
clone size: -
J gene: TRBJ1-3
CDR3 length: 17
V gene: TRBV28
CDR3 protein: CASSFPGQEYSGNTIYF
CDR3 DNA: TGTGCCAGCAGCTTCCCGGGACAGGAGTACTCTGGAAACACCATATATTTT

D gene: -
clone size: few
J gene: TRBJ1-3
CDR3 length: 14
V gene: TRBV27
CDR3 protein: CASRQRDSGNTIYF
CDR3 DNA: TGTGCCAGCAGACAACGAGACTCTGGAAACACCATATATTTT

D gene: -
clone size: -
J gene: TRBJ2-5
CDR3 length: 14
V gene: TRBV7-2
CDR3 protein: CASRVLHNQETQYF
CDR3 DNA: TGTGCCAGCAGAGTACTACACAATCAAGAGACCCAGTACTTC

D gene: TRBD2
clone size: -
J gene: TRBJ2-5
CDR3 length: 16
V gene: TRBV5-1
CDR3 protein: CASSSGLAGGGETQYF
CDR3 DNA: TGCGCCAGCAGCTCAGGACTAGCGGGAGGCGGCGAGACCCAGTACTTC

D gene: -
clone size: -
J gene: TRBJ1-1
CDR3 length: 13
V gene: TRBV5-1
CDR3 protein: CASSNPGYTEAFF
CDR3 DNA: TGCGCCAGCAGCAATCCTGGGTATACTGAAGCTTTCTTT

D gene: -
clone size: once
J gene: TRBJ2-7
CDR3 length: 14
V gene: TRBV6-6
CDR3 protein: CASSYSTRHYEQYF
CDR3 DNA: TGTGCCAGCAGTTACTCGACCAGACACTACGAGCAGTACTTC

D gene: -
clone size: -
J gene: TRBJ1-5
CDR3 length: 17
V gene: TRBV28
CDR3 protein: CASSLPNSVGTNQPQHF
CDR3 DNA: TGTGCCAGCAGTTTACCGAATTCGGTAGGGACCAATCAGCCCCAGCATTTT

D gene: TRBD2
clone size: -
J gene: TRBJ2-7
CDR3 length: 15
V gene: TRBV5-4
CDR3 protein: CASSLSGAGGHEQYF
CDR3 DNA: TGTGCCAGCAGCTTATCAGGTGCGGGGGGCCACGAGCAGTACTTC

D gene: TRBD1
clone size: -
J gene: TRBJ1-2
CDR3 length: 14
V gene: TRBV28
CDR3 protein: CASSLQGLNYGYTF
CDR3 DNA: TGTGCCAGCAGCCTACAGGGGCTGAACTATGGCTACACCTTC

D gene: TRBD2
clone size: once
J gene: TRBJ2-1
CDR3 length: 16
V gene: TRBV14
CDR3 protein: CASSLLAGSIWGEQFF
CDR3 DNA: TGTGCCAGCAGCCTACTAGCGGGGTCTATTTGGGGTGAGCAGTTCTTC

D gene: -
clone size: -
J gene: TRBJ1-2
CDR3 length: 13
V gene: TRBV6-1
CDR3 protein: CASSFRGMYGYTF
CDR3 DNA: TGTGCCAGCAGTTTTAGGGGGATGTATGGCTACACCTTC

D gene: -
clone size: -
J gene: TRBJ1-1
CDR3 length: 14
V gene: TRBV5-1
CDR3 protein: CASSPGRGNTEAFF
CDR3 DNA: TGCGCCAGCAGCCCGGGACGAGGCAACACTGAAGCTTTCTTT

D gene: -
clone size: -
J gene: TRBJ2-1
CDR3 length: 13
V gene: TRBV19
CDR3 protein: CASSIGRYNEQFF
CDR3 DNA: TGTGCCAGTAGTATCGGCCGCTACAATGAGCAGTTCTTC

D gene: -
clone size: -
J gene: TRBJ2-2
CDR3 length: 16
V gene: TRBV4-1
CDR3 protein: CASSQVIWAGTGELFF
CDR3 DNA: TGCGCCAGCAGCCAAGTCATCTGGGCCGGCACCGGGGAGCTGTTTTTT

D gene: TRBD2
clone size: -
J gene: TRBJ2-3
CDR3 length: 16
V gene: TRBV7-9
CDR3 protein: CASSEGTSGTTDTQYF
CDR3 DNA: TGTGCCAGCAGCGAGGGGACTAGCGGGACAACAGATACGCAGTATTTT

D gene: TRBD1
clone size: -
J gene: TRBJ1-4
CDR3 length: 15
V gene: TRBV28
CDR3 protein: CASSRQGPTNEKLFF
CDR3 DNA: TGTGCCAGCAGCAGACAGGGGCCAACTAATGAAAAACTGTTTTTT

D gene: TRBD2
clone size: -
J gene: TRBJ2-1
CDR3 length: 16
V gene: TRBV5-1
CDR3 protein: CASSALLAGGYNEQFF
CDR3 DNA: TGCGCCAGCAGCGCACTACTAGCGGGAGGCTACAATGAGCAGTTCTTC

D gene: TRBD2
clone size: -
J gene: TRBJ2-1
CDR3 length: 16
V gene: TRBV5-4
CDR3 protein: CASSSGLAGGYNEQFF
CDR3 DNA: TGTGCCAGCAGCTCCGGACTAGCGGGAGGGTACAATGAGCAGTTCTTC